This T cell receptor beta chain was recovered during a study of cytomegalovirus exposure and HLA in healthy donors. Study conclusions and caveats: Through in vitro validation, three CMV-associated chains were shown to be specific for CMV antigens. Cytomegalovirus association was assigned to 170 or so TCR beta chains.

To note about this clone: Its antigen is as yet unknown. Other DNA sequences in this specimen translate into the identical CDR3.

The method was immunoSEQ multiplex PCR; TCRdb's version includes in-frame clones alone and lacks a portion of them. Of 110,000 or so clones in the sample, approximately 90% were seen once. This TCR came from a man younger than 30 in good health and CMV-seronegative. Material for sequencing was PBMCs.

CDR3 nucleotide sequence: TGCGCCAGCAGCCCAGGGCAGAACACCGGGGAGCTGTTTTTT. It specifies CASSPGQNTGELFF. The J gene is TRBJ2-2, the V gene TRBV5-1; a possible D gene is TRBD1 (5 bases). The CDR3 is made up of 14 amino acids. V was trimmed by 4 bases and J by 1 base, leaving 8 bases between them. CDR1 SGHRS and CDR2 YFSETQ come from the germline V gene.